This T cell receptor beta chain appears in the sequencing data of a study of T cells in Graves' hyperthyroidism and ophthalmopathy. On the study more broadly: Before any treatment, at initial diagnosis, peripheral blood was collected.

TCR beta CDR3 regions were amplified from RNA. During a first-round RT-PCR of the TCR CDR3, the HTBI primer set was used. Each CDR3 protein is one row after TCRdb ran MiXCR on the multiplex PCR reads. The repertoire holds approximately 640,000 distinct CDR3 sequences, with around 16% as singletons. The ends lost 5 bases at V and 0 bases at J; junction bases unmatched: 4. The CDR3 consists of 15 residues. Germline CDR1 is SEHNR and CDR2 is FQNEAQ (reference sequence). Diagnoses rested on clinical symptoms, serum thyroxine and TRAb, thyroid ultrasound and orbital computed tomography. The PBMCs studied were ones that came from 8 to 10 ml fresh peripheral blood. The sample holds many counts of this clonotype. Its antigen is not identified. General observations from the study: Before onset, by a median of approximately 6.8 months, the model predicted ophthalmopathy.

The chain combines TRBV7-9 with TRBJ2-1; TRBD2 matches at 7 bases. This TCR derives from a man aged 45-60 years with Graves' hyperthyroidism. The sequencing input was blood. CDR3 amino acids: CASSQERDSYNEQFF. In DNA form, the CDR3 reads TGTGCCAGCAGCCAAGAGCGGGACTCCTACAATGAGCAGTTCTTC.